This T cell receptor (beta chain) is drawn from a study of siplizumab effects on memory and regulatory T cells. As regards this clone: What it binds is not known.

Data came from immunoSEQ multiplex PCR; TCRdb stores just in-frame clones and leaves some out. The sample lists over 85,000 clones, 90% to 95% occurring once. CDR1 and CDR2 (germline): SGDLS, YYNGEE. Trimming shortened V by 0 bases and J by 0 bases, and 2 bases separated the two germline ends. The CDR3 length is 13 residues. Findings and caveats of the study: Fewer alloreactive sequences mapped to unstimulated CD4+ memory cells under siplizumab. Roughly 75-95% of dividing CD4+ or CD8+ clones were without an attributable naive or memory phenotype. Greater diversity than memory cells seemed evident in naive T cells, which also appeared to be major alloresponse contributors. Suppression by proliferating Tregs derived from siplizumab cultures was not verified.

The sequenced sample consisted of CD4+ T cells sorted from blood. The clonotype originates from a human donor in good health. The rearrangement joins TRBV9 to TRBJ2-3, with D unresolved. CDR3 amino acids: CASSVGSTDTQYF. The DNA of the CDR3 is TGTGCCAGCAGCGTAGGCAGCACAGATACGCAGTATTTT.